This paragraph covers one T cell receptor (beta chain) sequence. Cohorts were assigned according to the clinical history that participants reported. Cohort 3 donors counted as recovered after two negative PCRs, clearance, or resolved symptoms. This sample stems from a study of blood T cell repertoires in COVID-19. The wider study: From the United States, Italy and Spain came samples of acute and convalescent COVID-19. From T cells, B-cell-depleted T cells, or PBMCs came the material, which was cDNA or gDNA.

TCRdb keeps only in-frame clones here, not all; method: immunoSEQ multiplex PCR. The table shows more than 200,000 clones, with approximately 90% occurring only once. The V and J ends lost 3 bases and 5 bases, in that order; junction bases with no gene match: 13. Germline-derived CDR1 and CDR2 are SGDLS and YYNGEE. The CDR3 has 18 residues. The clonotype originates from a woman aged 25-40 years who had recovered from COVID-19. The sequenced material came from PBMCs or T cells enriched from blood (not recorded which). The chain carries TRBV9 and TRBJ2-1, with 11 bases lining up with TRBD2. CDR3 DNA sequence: TGTGCCAGCAGCGCTAGCCTATTAGCGGGGGGGGATCACAATGAGCAGTTCTTC. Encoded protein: CASSASLLAGGDHNEQFF.